This T cell receptor beta chain was identified in a study of beta chain features in type 1 diabetes. V lost 0 bases to trimming and J lost 1 base, with 15 bases between them. CDR3 length: 17 residues. The germline gives CDR1 LGHNA, CDR2 YNFKEQ. Expressed TCRB transcripts were sequenced because the isolated RNA had all been reverse transcribed beforehand. Only in-frame clones appear in the TCRdb table, and some are missing; sequencing was by immunoSEQ multiplex PCR. Of hundreds of thousands of clones listed, 10% to 15% were seen once; the top ten hold under 0.02%. Sequenced material: naive CD4+ T cells from blood. This clonotype was obtained from a man younger than 35 in good health. J is TRBJ1-2 and V is TRBV4-2, with D hard to call. DNA for the CDR3: TGTGCCAGCAGCCAAGACTACCGAGGAACCGTTAACTATGGCTACACCTTC. Translating gives CASSQDYRGTVNYGYTF.